The 32 T cell receptor beta chains presented below share a single source sample, sequenced in a study of OX40 agonist ivuxolimab in advanced cancers. Produced via immunoSEQ multiplex PCR; TCRdb's table is partial and in-frame only. The sample yields tens of thousands of clones, 80% to 90% seen once. This material consisted of CD4+ or CD8+ T cells sorted from blood, taken in a trial of the OX40 agonist ivuxolimab. These receptors were collected from an adult with an advanced solid tumor such as melanoma, head and neck, liver or kidney cancer.

The chain carries TRBV15 and TRBJ1-4, with TRBD1 as a possible D gene (6 bases). CDR1 and CDR2 (germline): LNHNV, YYDKDF (reference sequence). The CDR3 has 17 amino acids. Trimming removed 2 bases at V and 7 bases at J, with 20 bases between. The chain's CDR3 is CATSRFRRGGAGEKLFF. The CDR3 DNA follows: TGTGCCACCAGCAGATTTCGCCGAGGGGGGGCGGGTGAAAAACTGTTTTTT.

This clone was picked up one time. The chain combines TRBV6-1 with TRBJ2-7; 7 bases line up with TRBD1. The CDR3 is 13 amino acids. V was pared by 6 bases and J by 1 base, with 3 bases of the junction left unmatched. Per the germline V gene, CDR1 is MNHNS and CDR2 is SASEGT. The DNA of the CDR3 is TGTGCCAGCAGGTCGGGACAGTCCTACGAGCAGTACTTC. It encodes CASRSGQSYEQYF.

In its sample, this clone was seen once. The rearrangement joins TRBV5-1 to TRBJ2-3; 7 bases line up with TRBD2. The CDR3 length is 15 residues. V lost 6 bases, J lost 2 bases, and 9 bases stayed unmatched. Germline loops: CDR1 SGHRS, CDR2 YFSETQ. As DNA, the CDR3 is TGCGCCAGCACCCCAGGGAAGCGGGACACAGATACGCAGTATTTT. Its translation: CASTPGKRDTDTQYF.

This clone is a singleton in its sample. The chain has TRBV7-8 and TRBJ2-2; 8 bases match TRBD2. This CDR3 is 15 amino acids long. Germline values: CDR1 SGHVS, CDR2 FQNEAQ. V lost 9 bases to trimming and J lost 5 bases; unmatched junction nucleotides: 11. The CDR3 is CASIGRVGNTGELFF. In DNA, the CDR3 is TGTGCCAGTATCGGGAGGGTGGGGAATACCGGGGAGCTGTTTTTT.

This clone appeared a few times. The J gene is TRBJ2-2, the V gene TRBV27, with TRBD2 matching 11 bases. V trimming: 5 bases; J trimming: 6 bases; junction bases outside the gene matches: 11. The CDR3 has 17 residues. CDR1 and CDR2 from the germline V gene are MNHEY and SMNVEV (reference sequence). CDR3 bases: TGTGCCAGCAGTCCCGGGATAGCGGGGGGGCCCGCCGGGGAGCTGTTTTTT. It codes for CASSPGIAGGPAGELFF.

V is TRBV19 and J is TRBJ2-1, with TRBD1 matching 9 bases. J lost 10 bases, V lost 7 bases, and 14 bases had no gene match. CDR1 is LNHDA and CDR2 is SQIVND in the germline V gene (reference sequence). The CDR3 has 15 residues. CDR3 residues: CASIRTGGPYIEQFF. DNA of the CDR3: TGTGCCAGTATCCGTACAGGGGGCCCTTACATCGAGCAGTTCTTC. Drawing the rest from reference TRBV19 and TRBJ2-1, the complete variable domain is DGGITQSPKYLFRKEGQNVTLSCEQNLNHDAMYWYRQDPGQGLRLIYYSQIVNDFQKGDIAEGYSVSREKKESFPLTVTSAQKNPTAFYLCASIRTGGPYIEQFFGPGTRLTVL.

The V call is TRBV4-1, the J call TRBJ1-4; D is unclear. V was pared by 1 base and J by 2 bases, with 8 bases between. Germline CDR1 is MGHRA and CDR2 is YSYEKL. The CDR3 length is 15 residues. The CDR3 sequence is CASSQGPVTNEKLFF. As DNA, the CDR3 is TGCGCCAGCAGCCAAGGCCCCGTGACTAATGAAAAACTGTTTTTT.

DNA for the CDR3: TGTGCCAGCAGCTTAGAGGGTATCCCAAAACTGTTTTTT. This sequence encodes CASSLEGIPKLFF. The genes are TRBV7-2 and TRBJ1-4; D ambiguous. The CDR3 is made up of 13 amino acids. In germline, CDR1 is SGHTA, CDR2 FQGNSA. Trimming took off 1 base at V and 10 bases at J, with 10 bases between the two ends.

Note on this clone: In the same sample, other DNA sequences code for this CDR3. The chain couples TRBV7-9 to TRBJ2-1; 7 nucleotides match TRBD2. This CDR3 spans 14 amino acids. Germline lookup yields CDR1 SEHNR and CDR2 FQNEAQ (reference sequence). V shed 4 bases and J 7 bases; nucleotides not matched to a gene: 7. The CDR3 DNA reads as TGTGCCAGCAGCTCCCCCCGCGGGGGAAATGAGCAGTTCTTC. Residues: CASSSPRGGNEQFF.

This rearrangement joins TRBV2 to TRBJ1-4; D remains unclear. CDR1 and CDR2 (germline): SNHLY, FYNNEI. The CDR3 loop spans 13 amino acids. V lost 8 bases to trimming and J lost 2 bases, with 9 bases between them. CDR3 loop: CASAAQTNEKLFF. The CDR3 DNA reads TGTGCCAGCGCAGCCCAGACTAATGAAAAACTGTTTTTT. The full variable domain, with the rest looked up from reference TRBV2 and TRBJ1-4, is EPEVTQTPSHQVTQMGQEVILRCVPISNHLYFYWYRQILGQKVEFLVSFYNNEISEKSEIFDDQFSVERPDGSNFTLKIRSTKLEDSAMYFCASAAQTNEKLFFGSGTQLSVL.

The gene calls are TRBV28 and TRBJ1-6, with D possibly matching TRBD1 (5 bases). Deletions cut 2 bases from V and 10 bases from J, with 15 bases between. This CDR3 contains 15 residues. The germline V gene has CDR1 MDHEN and CDR2 SYDVKM. The CDR3 loop is CASSLGQGFRSPLHF. CDR3 nucleotides: TGTGCCAGCAGTTTAGGTCAGGGTTTTCGCTCACCCCTCCACTTT. Looking up the rest from reference TRBV28 and TRBJ1-6 gives the full variable domain: DVKVTQSSRYLVKRTGEKVFLECVQDMDHENMFWYRQDPGLGLRLIYFSYDVKMKEKGDIPEGYSVSREKKERFSLILESASTNQTSMYLCASSLGQGFRSPLHFGNGTRLTVT.

V usage is TRBV2 and J usage is TRBJ1-5; D possibly corresponds to TRBD1 (5 bases). This CDR3 is 14 amino acids long. Trimming pared 4 bases from V and 1 base from J, leaving 8 bases between. Per germline, CDR1 SNHLY and CDR2 FYNNEI. The DNA of the CDR3 is TGTGCCAGCAGTGGGACACACAGCAATCAGCCCCAGCATTTT. Its protein is CASSGTHSNQPQHF.

The V and J genes are TRBV19 and TRBJ2-3; the D gene is possibly TRBD2 (6 bases). With 2 bases removed from V and 1 base from J, the gap between germline ends came to 13 bases. The V gene's germline CDR1 is LNHDA and CDR2 SQIVND (reference sequence). The CDR3 has 16 amino acids. The CDR3 reads CASSIYSPGGTDTQYF. The CDR3 bases are TGTGCCAGTAGTATATACTCCCCGGGGGGCACAGATACGCAGTATTTT.

The gene calls are TRBV28 and TRBJ1-5, with D unresolved. Trimming removed 3 bases from V and 3 bases from J, with 12 bases in between. The CDR3 contains 15 residues. CDR1 and CDR2 from the germline V gene are MDHEN and SYDVKM. The CDR3 coding sequence is TGTGCCAGCAGTTTTTATCTCACAGACAATCAGCCCCAGCATTTT. This gives the protein CASSFYLTDNQPQHF.

CDR3: CAWSVLGMNTEAFF. CDR3 nucleotide sequence: TGTGCCTGGAGCGTACTTGGGATGAACACTGAAGCTTTCTTT. The chain employs TRBV30 and TRBJ1-1; no clear D. From germline, CDR1 is GTSNPN and CDR2 SVGIG (reference sequence). The CDR3 runs 14 residues. V lost 3 bases and J lost 0, with 11 bases in between.

A few counts support this clone. CDR3 in amino acids: CASSLGGSQETQYF. DNA of the CDR3: TGTGCCAGCAGCTTAGGTGGGTCCCAAGAGACCCAGTACTTC. The chain carries TRBV7-2 and TRBJ2-5; D is uncertain. The germline V gene encodes CDR1 SGHTA and CDR2 FQGNSA. V was clipped by 1 base and J by 1 base, with 7 bases between them. CDR3 length: 14 amino acids.

This clone showed up just a few times. CDR3 bases: TGTGCCAGCAGCTTAATTCTCGGGAAATTGCCTGAAGCTTTCTTT. Protein sequence: CASSLILGKLPEAFF. The chain is built from TRBV7-9 and TRBJ1-1; D is unresolved. Germline V lookup: CDR1 SEHNR, CDR2 FQNEAQ (reference sequence). V was cut by 2 bases and J by 6 bases, with 16 bases left in between. CDR3 size: 15 residues.

This clone was detected only once. J is TRBJ2-7 and V is TRBV4-2; 15 positions agree with TRBD2. CDR1 and CDR2 from the germline V gene are LGHNA and YNFKEQ. The CDR3 covers 16 residues. With 5 bases clipped from V and 3 bases from J, the junction kept 5 bases outside the gene matches. In DNA form, the CDR3 reads TGTGCCAGCAGCGCACGGACTAGCGGGAGGGTCTACGAGCAGTACTTC. Its protein is CASSARTSGRVYEQYF.

CDR3 in amino acids: CASSLETGALAYEQYF. The CDR3, as DNA: TGTGCCAGCAGCTTGGAGACAGGGGCACTAGCCTACGAGCAGTACTTC. The chain links TRBV7-2 to TRBJ2-7; 8 positions match TRBD1. With 3 bases clipped from V and 2 bases from J, the junction kept 9 bases outside the gene matches. Germline V gene lookup returns CDR1 SGHTA and CDR2 FQGNSA. CDR3 length: 16 residues.

This clone was picked up one time. DNA for the CDR3: TGTGCCAGTAGTTCCCAAGGTTGGGACGCGGCCTACGAGCAGTACTTC. This gives the protein CASSSQGWDAAYEQYF. This chain connects TRBV19 to TRBJ2-7; D may be TRBD1 or TRBD2 (5 bases each). Germline CDR1 and CDR2: LNHDA and SQIVND (reference sequence). V was trimmed by 5 bases and J by 2 bases, leaving 19 bases between them. The CDR3 length is 16 residues. Drawing the rest from reference TRBV19 and TRBJ2-7, the complete variable domain is DGGITQSPKYLFRKEGQNVTLSCEQNLNHDAMYWYRQDPGQGLRLIYYSQIVNDFQKGDIAEGYSVSREKKESFPLTVTSAQKNPTAFYLCASSSQGWDAAYEQYFGPGTRLTVT.

This chain uses TRBV11-2 with TRBJ2-1, with 10 bases that match TRBD2. Trimming at V came to 5 bases and at J to 4 bases, leaving 5 bases not matched to a gene. This CDR3 is 15 amino acids long. Per germline, CDR1 SGHAT and CDR2 FQNNGV. CDR3 region: CASSNSGGLYNEQFF. The CDR3 DNA follows: TGTGCCAGCAGCAATAGCGGGGGGCTTTACAATGAGCAGTTCTTC.

J is TRBJ1-4 and V is TRBV7-9; D is uncertain. This CDR3 has 13 amino acids. Per the germline V gene, CDR1 is SEHNR and CDR2 is FQNEAQ (reference sequence). V dropped 3 bases and J dropped 0 bases, with 2 bases sitting between them. The CDR3: CASSLPTNEKLFF. The CDR3 DNA reads as TGTGCCAGCAGCTTGCCAACTAATGAAAAACTGTTTTTT.

J is TRBJ1-1 and V is TRBV18; the D gene is possibly TRBD1 (5 bases). Trimming removed 3 bases at V and 6 bases at J, with 17 bases between. This CDR3 contains 15 residues. CDR1 is KGHSH and CDR2 is LQKENI in the germline V gene. CDR3 amino acids: CASSPARGGIAEAFF. The CDR3 nucleotides read TGTGCCAGCTCACCGGCCCGGGGGGGGATCGCTGAAGCTTTCTTT.

This clone was picked up many times. Other nucleotide sequences in the sample specify the same CDR3. The V and J genes are TRBV7-9 and TRBJ1-3, with TRBD1 identical over 7 bases. The V and J ends lost 5 bases and 0 bases, in that order; junction bases with no gene match: 4. The CDR3 consists of 15 residues. CDR1 and CDR2 from the germline V gene are SEHNR and FQNEAQ (reference sequence). The chain's CDR3 is CASSPGDSSGNTIYF. The CDR3 bases are TGTGCCAGCAGCCCGGGGGACAGCTCTGGAAACACCATATATTTT.

V gene TRBV7-9 combines with J gene TRBJ2-2; TRBD1 might be the D (5 bases). The germline V gene has CDR1 SEHNR and CDR2 FQNEAQ (reference sequence). Trimming took off 5 bases at V and 0 bases at J, with 10 bases between the two ends. The CDR3 consists of 15 residues. CDR3 coding DNA: TGTGCCAGCAGCCCCAGGGATACGAACACCGGGGAGCTGTTTTTT. Its translation is CASSPRDTNTGELFF.

The chain has TRBV9 and TRBJ2-1; 8 positions agree with TRBD2. Germline V gene data show CDR1 as SGDLS and CDR2 as YYNGEE. The V segment lost 5 bases and the J segment 9 bases; nucleotides outside the gene matches: 13. This CDR3 comprises 15 residues. The CDR3 region is CASRASGVAGSEQFF. The CDR3 DNA follows: TGTGCCAGCAGAGCGAGTGGGGTAGCGGGGTCTGAGCAGTTCTTC.

The J gene is TRBJ1-5, the V gene TRBV19; D not certain. The CDR3 covers 15 residues. The germline V gene has CDR1 LNHDA and CDR2 SQIVND (reference sequence). V lost 3 bases and J 3 bases, leaving 12 bases between the germline ends. CDR3 bases: TGTGCCAGTAGTATTGTGGAAGGTTCCAATCAGCCCCAGCATTTT. The encoded protein is CASSIVEGSNQPQHF. The whole variable domain, remainder taken from reference TRBV19 and TRBJ1-5, is DGGITQSPKYLFRKEGQNVTLSCEQNLNHDAMYWYRQDPGQGLRLIYYSQIVNDFQKGDIAEGYSVSREKKESFPLTVTSAQKNPTAFYLCASSIVEGSNQPQHFGDGTRLSIL.

The chain combines TRBV11-2 with TRBJ1-4; D is unclear. Trimming stripped 5 bases from V and 2 bases from J, with 15 bases between. Germline V CDR1 and CDR2: SGHAT, FQNNGV. The CDR3 has 16 amino acids. CDR3 sequence reads: CASSPLATPTNEKLFF. CDR3 DNA sequence: TGTGCCAGCAGCCCGCTCGCCACACCCACTAATGAAAAACTGTTTTTT.

The J gene is TRBJ2-7, the V gene TRBV9; 10 bases match TRBD1. CDR1 and CDR2 from the germline V gene are SGDLS and YYNGEE. This CDR3 is built from 15 residues. Trimming cost V 4 bases and J 2 bases; bases outside gene matches: 6. CDR3 amino acids: CASSPSGTGAYEQYF. CDR3 sequence (DNA): TGTGCCAGCAGCCCCTCCGGGACAGGGGCCTACGAGCAGTACTTC.

This clone appeared a few times. V is TRBV18 and J is TRBJ2-7, with D perhaps matching TRBD1 or TRBD2 (5 bases each). The germline V gene has CDR1 KGHSH and CDR2 LQKENI. There are 16 residues in the CDR3. V gave up 2 bases and J gave up 0 bases, with 14 bases separating them. The CDR3 loop reads CASSPGVGRNSYEQYF. CDR3 coding DNA: TGTGCCAGCTCACCAGGAGTGGGACGTAACTCCTACGAGCAGTACTTC. Complete variable domain (other parts from reference TRBV18 and TRBJ2-7): NAGVMQNPRHLVRRRGQEARLRCSPMKGHSHVYWYRQLPEEGLKFMVYLQKENIIDESGMPKERFSAEFPKEGPSILRIQQVVRGDSAAYFCASSPGVGRNSYEQYFGPGTRLTVT.

This clone was found a few times. The gene calls are TRBV7-6 and TRBJ1-3; D gene ambiguous. Deletions cut 5 bases from V and 0 bases from J, with 11 bases between. In germline, CDR1 is SGHVS, CDR2 FNYEAQ. CDR3 size: 15 residues. CDR3 bases: TGTGCCAGCAGCAGCGGACCCTCCTCTGGAAACACCATATATTTT. Translated, it gives CASSSGPSSGNTIYF.

The V and J genes are TRBV28 and TRBJ1-3; D uncertain. Trimming removed 6 bases from V and 4 bases from J, with 13 bases in between. The germline V gene encodes CDR1 MDHEN and CDR2 SYDVKM. The CDR3 has 14 amino acids. For the CDR3, the DNA is TGTGCCAGCAGGCGTATAGCGGGAGGAAACACCATATATTTT. Protein: CASRRIAGGNTIYF.